Below, 30 T cell receptor beta chains from the same sample are listed, as sequenced in a study of blood T cell repertoires in COVID-19. Clones were sequenced by immunoSEQ multiplex PCR, and TCRdb holds only the in-frame ones, with some missing. The sample yields around 39,000 clones, 90% seen once. The specimen sequenced was peripheral blood. These receptors originate from a man aged 65 to 85 with acute or convalescent COVID-19.

V gene TRBV4-2 combines with J gene TRBJ2-1; TRBD2 matches at 7 bases. This CDR3 is built from 16 residues. V lost 0 bases to trimming and J lost 3 bases; unmatched junction nucleotides: 5. Germline V gene sequence: CDR1 LGHNA, CDR2 YNFKEQ. The CDR3 sequence is CASSQDGVAGYNEQFF. The CDR3 bases are TGTGCCAGCAGCCAAGACGGGGTAGCGGGCTACAATGAGCAGTTCTTC.

The chain couples TRBV11-3 to TRBJ2-2; 8 nucleotides align to TRBD1. The CDR3 is 15 residues long. V trimming: 3 bases; J trimming: 4 bases; junction bases outside the gene matches: 4. CDR1 and CDR2 (germline): SGHNT, YENEEA. CDR3 sequence reads: CASSLAGGSTGELFF. DNA of the CDR3: TGTGCCAGCAGCTTGGCAGGGGGCAGCACCGGGGAGCTGTTTTTT.

This chain links TRBV28 with TRBJ2-1, with 12 bases fitting TRBD2. Germline CDR1 and CDR2: MDHEN and SYDVKM. Trimming took 6 bases from V and 1 from J; bases not matched to a gene: 10. CDR3 length equals 18 residues. The CDR3 is CASRPPGLAGISYNEQFF. The CDR3, as DNA: TGTGCCAGCAGGCCACCGGGACTAGCGGGTATTTCCTACAATGAGCAGTTCTTC.

This rearrangement joins TRBV9 to TRBJ1-2, with a possible D match to TRBD1 (5 bases). Germline CDR1 SGDLS, CDR2 YYNGEE. Trimming took off 0 bases at V and 6 bases at J, with 9 bases between the two ends. The CDR3 has 13 amino acids. The CDR3 DNA follows: TGTGCCAGCAGCGTAGCGGGGGACCATGGCTACACCTTC. This encodes CASSVAGDHGYTF.

V usage is TRBV7-9 and J usage is TRBJ1-3; 10 nucleotides align to TRBD1. Germline V gene lookup returns CDR1 SEHNR and CDR2 FQNEAQ (reference sequence). This CDR3 is 16 amino acids long. With V trimmed by 4 bases and J by 8 bases, 11 bases remained unmatched. Here the CDR3 DNA reads TGTGCCAGCAGCTCCCAGACAGGGGGCGAGGGAGACACCATATATTTT. This sequence encodes CASSSQTGGEGDTIYF.

This clone appeared once. The V gene is TRBV19, the J gene TRBJ2-3, with 8 positions matching TRBD2. Germline V gives CDR1 LNHDA, CDR2 SQIVND (reference sequence). The CDR3 is 17 amino acids. J gave up 0 bases and V 3 bases, and 8 bases lay outside the gene matches. The CDR3 loop reads CASSISRTSLSTDTQYF. The CDR3 DNA follows: TGTGCCAGTAGTATTAGTAGGACTAGCCTTAGCACAGATACGCAGTATTTT.

CDR3 amino acids: CASSLAGQGSEAFF. The CDR3 DNA follows: TGTGCCAGCAGCTTGGCTGGACAGGGTTCTGAAGCTTTCTTT. The chain is built from TRBV5-6 and TRBJ1-1; 8 nucleotides agree with TRBD1. The germline gives CDR1 SGHDT, CDR2 YYEEEE. With V trimmed by 0 bases and J by 6 bases, 4 bases remained unmatched. The CDR3 runs to 14 residues.

The V and J genes are TRBV2 and TRBJ2-5; D gene uncertain. V was shortened by 6 bases and J by 1 base, with 9 bases between the two germline ends. Germline V CDR1 and CDR2: SNHLY, FYNNEI. This CDR3 contains 13 residues. CDR3 coding DNA: TGTGCCAGCAGCTTGACTTCCCAAGAGACCCAGTACTTC. It specifies CASSLTSQETQYF.

The gene calls are TRBV2 and TRBJ1-1; the match to TRBD1 covers 10 bases. The germline V gene has CDR1 SNHLY and CDR2 FYNNEI. Trimming at V came to 5 bases and at J to 5 bases, leaving 5 bases not matched to a gene. CDR3 length: 14 residues. This chain's CDR3 is CASSIDRGLTEAFF. The DNA of the CDR3 is TGTGCCAGCAGTATAGACAGGGGGCTTACTGAAGCTTTCTTT.

CDR3 DNA: TGCAGCGTTGGGGGACAGGTTAGGGATGGCTACACCTTC. It encodes CSVGGQVRDGYTF. The rearrangement links TRBV29-1 to TRBJ1-2; the match to TRBD1 covers 8 bases. Germline-derived CDR1 and CDR2 are SQVTM and ANQGSEA. The CDR3 sequence is 13 residues long. The V segment lost 4 bases and the J segment 6 bases; nucleotides outside the gene matches: 7.

The V and J genes are TRBV11-2 and TRBJ1-6; no clear D gene. V shed 0 bases and J shed 4 bases, with 7 bases lying between them. Germline values: CDR1 SGHAT, CDR2 FQNNGV. The CDR3 length is 15 residues. The CDR3 reads CASSLERVYNSPLHF. The CDR3 DNA is TGTGCCAGCAGCTTAGAGAGGGTGTATAATTCACCCCTCCACTTT.

The chain employs TRBV18 and TRBJ1-2; D is ambiguous. Germline CDR1 and CDR2: KGHSH and LQKENI. V was cut by 1 base and J by 3 bases, with 6 bases left in between. This CDR3 region has 13 residues. CDR3 loop: CASSPQGDYGYTF. In DNA, the CDR3 is TGTGCCAGCTCACCACAGGGAGACTATGGCTACACCTTC.

The chain employs TRBV3-1 (or the pseudogene TRBV3-2) and TRBJ1-1; D unclear. Deletions cut 0 bases from V and 10 bases from J, with 15 bases between. Per the germline V gene, CDR1 is LGHDT and CDR2 is YNNKEL (reference sequence). This CDR3 is 14 amino acids long. The CDR3: CASSQDVGGRGAFF. The CDR3 nucleotides read TGTGCCAGCAGCCAAGATGTTGGCGGGCGGGGAGCTTTCTTT.

Written as DNA, the CDR3 is TGTGCCAGCAGTCCTGTATACGGCTACGAGCAGTACTTC. Translated, it gives CASSPVYGYEQYF. V gene TRBV6-5 combines with J gene TRBJ2-7, with D unclear. CDR3 length: 13 residues. V was shortened by 5 bases and J by 3 bases, with 11 bases between the two germline ends. Germline V gene data show CDR1 as MNHEY and CDR2 as SVGAGI.

V usage is TRBV6-4 and J usage is TRBJ1-2; D ambiguous. The V gene lost 0 bases and the J gene lost 7 bases, with 15 bases spanning the gap. The CDR3 is 15 residues long. Germline lookup yields CDR1 MRHNA and CDR2 SNTAGT. CDR3 in DNA: TGTGCCAGCAGTGACTCGATGTCAGGAGGAGGTGGCTACACCTTC. This encodes CASSDSMSGGGGYTF.

The chain couples TRBV5-6 to TRBJ1-4; tentative D call: TRBD1 (6 bases). CDR1 is SGHDT, CDR2 YYEEEE, per germline. V was shortened by 4 bases and J by 8 bases, with 15 bases between the two germline ends. CDR3 length: 14 residues. CDR3 region: CASSPRGGGEKLFF. The CDR3, as DNA: TGTGCCAGCAGCCCCCGGGGGGGCGGCGAAAAACTGTTTTTT.

V gene TRBV5-1 combines with J gene TRBJ2-3; 11 bases line up with TRBD1. Germline values: CDR1 SGHRS, CDR2 YFSETQ. This CDR3 has 15 residues. V lost 4 bases and J lost 2; bases outside the gene matches: 3. This CDR3 is CASSGGQGVTDTQYF. CDR3 bases: TGCGCCAGCAGCGGGGGACAGGGGGTCACAGATACGCAGTATTTT.

The chain combines TRBV29-1 with TRBJ2-2; no clear D. The germline gives CDR1 SQVTM, CDR2 ANQGSEA. The CDR3 has 14 amino acids. Trimming took 4 bases from V and 0 from J, leaving 9 bases between them. The CDR3 region is CSVGSSANTGELFF. DNA of the CDR3: TGCAGCGTTGGGAGCAGCGCGAACACCGGGGAGCTGTTTTTT.

Comments on this clone: This specimen includes other DNA sequences encoding the same CDR3. The V call is TRBV5-1, the J call TRBJ2-2, with 8 bases lining up with TRBD1. The germline gives CDR1 SGHRS, CDR2 YFSETQ. This CDR3 contains 15 residues. Unmatched junction bases numbered 4, after V lost 0 bases and J lost 6 bases. CDR3 in amino acids: CASSLGQGAAGELFF. In DNA, the CDR3 is TGCGCCAGCAGCTTGGGGCAGGGGGCTGCCGGGGAGCTGTTTTTT.

The chain is built from TRBV28 and TRBJ2-2, with a weak D call TRBD2 (6 bases). Looked up from germline, CDR1 is MDHEN and CDR2 is SYDVKM. The CDR3 totals 17 residues. Trimming left V 4 bases short and J 0 bases short, with 15 bases between. CDR3 nucleotides: TGTGCCAGCAGTTCGATTACGGGACTCCCGAACACCGGGGAGCTGTTTTTT. Translation gives CASSSITGLPNTGELFF.

This sequence joins TRBV15 and TRBJ1-5, with D perhaps TRBD1 (5 bases). Deletions cut 0 bases from V and 5 bases from J, with 8 bases between. The CDR3 is 14 amino acids. Germline CDR1 and CDR2: LNHNV and YYDKDF (reference sequence). The CDR3 sequence is CATSRDGQDQPQHF. CDR3 DNA: TGTGCCACCAGCAGAGACGGACAAGATCAGCCCCAGCATTTT.

This rearrangement joins TRBV27 to TRBJ1-2, with 7 bases matching TRBD1. V lost 2 bases to trimming and J lost 2 bases; unmatched junction nucleotides: 5. Germline V gives CDR1 MNHEY, CDR2 SMNVEV (reference sequence). The CDR3 runs 15 residues. DNA of the CDR3: TGTGCCAGCAGTTTAGAGGGGACAGAAAACTATGGCTACACCTTC. Translation: CASSLEGTENYGYTF.

The CDR3 loop reads CASSLVGNEQFF. The CDR3 DNA reads as TGTGCCAGCAGCTTAGTCGGGAATGAGCAGTTCTTC. The rearrangement joins TRBV7-3 to TRBJ2-1, with no clear D. Looked up from germline, CDR1 is SGHTA and CDR2 is FQGTGA. Between the trimmed V and J ends, which lost 2 bases and 7 bases, there was a span of 6 bases. The CDR3 has 12 amino acids.

This clone was seen only a few times. The chain carries TRBV5-8 and TRBJ1-5; possibly TRBD1 for D (6 bases). Germline-derived CDR1 and CDR2 are SGHTS and YDEGEE. Trimming shortened V by 4 bases and J by 4 bases, and 12 bases separated the two germline ends. This CDR3 has 14 amino acids. The CDR3 sequence is CASSPLTGNQPQHF. The CDR3 DNA follows: TGTGCCAGCAGCCCCCTGACAGGAAATCAGCCCCAGCATTTT.

CDR3 protein: CASRTDREDEKLFF. CDR3 DNA: TGTGCCAGCAGGACCGACAGGGAGGATGAAAAACTGTTTTTT. J is TRBJ1-4 and V is TRBV2; 7 bases agree with TRBD1. This CDR3 is built from 14 residues. V gave up 6 bases and J gave up 6 bases; unmatched junction bases: 7. Germline assignment: CDR1 SNHLY and CDR2 FYNNEI.

The chain joins TRBV12-3 or TRBV12-4 to TRBJ1-2; D gene unclear. V lost 3 bases to trimming and J lost 8 bases, with 10 bases between them. The CDR3 spans 12 residues. This chain's CDR3 is CASSFPSRGYTF. In DNA, the CDR3 is TGTGCCAGCAGTTTTCCATCCCGGGGCTACACCTTC.

J is TRBJ2-7 and V is TRBV4-3; 7 bases match TRBD1. Germline loops: CDR1 LGHNA, CDR2 YSLEER. V lost 0 bases and J lost 4; bases outside the gene matches: 9. CDR3 size: 16 residues. The CDR3 sequence is CASSQDLNRGSYEQYF. The DNA of the CDR3 is TGCGCCAGCAGCCAAGATCTTAACAGGGGTAGTTACGAGCAGTACTTC.

The gene calls are TRBV5-4 and TRBJ2-3; 9 bases agree with TRBD2. CDR3 length equals 16 residues. The V segment lost 1 base and the J segment 0 bases; nucleotides outside the gene matches: 3. CDR1 is SGHNT, CDR2 YYREEE, per germline (reference sequence). The CDR3 bases are TGTGCCAGCAGCTTGCGTACTAGCGGGAGCACAGATACGCAGTATTTT. Translated: CASSLRTSGSTDTQYF. Looking up the rest from reference TRBV5-4 and TRBJ2-3 gives the full variable domain: ETGVTQSPTHLIKTRGQQVTLRCSSQSGHNTVSWYQQALGQGPQFIFQYYREEENGRGNFPPRFSGLQFPNYSSELNVNALELDDSALYLCASSLRTSGSTDTQYFGPGTRLTVL.

The V gene is TRBV7-9, the J gene TRBJ1-6; D remains ambiguous. This CDR3 contains 13 residues. Looked up from germline, CDR1 is SEHNR and CDR2 is FQNEAQ (reference sequence). Trimming stripped 5 bases from V and 7 bases from J, with 9 bases between. The CDR3 DNA sequence: TGTGCCAGCAGCCGGACGGGGAATTCACCCCTCCACTTT. Protein sequence: CASSRTGNSPLHF.

J is TRBJ1-2 and V is TRBV4-1, with 9 nucleotides matching TRBD1. After removal of 4 bases from V and 5 bases from J, the junction contained 8 bases not matched to a gene. The CDR3 spans 15 residues. The germline CDR1 and CDR2 sequences are MGHRA and YSYEKL. The CDR3: CASSPGQGRRYGYTF. CDR3 DNA sequence: TGCGCCAGCAGCCCAGGACAGGGGCGTAGGTATGGCTACACCTTC.